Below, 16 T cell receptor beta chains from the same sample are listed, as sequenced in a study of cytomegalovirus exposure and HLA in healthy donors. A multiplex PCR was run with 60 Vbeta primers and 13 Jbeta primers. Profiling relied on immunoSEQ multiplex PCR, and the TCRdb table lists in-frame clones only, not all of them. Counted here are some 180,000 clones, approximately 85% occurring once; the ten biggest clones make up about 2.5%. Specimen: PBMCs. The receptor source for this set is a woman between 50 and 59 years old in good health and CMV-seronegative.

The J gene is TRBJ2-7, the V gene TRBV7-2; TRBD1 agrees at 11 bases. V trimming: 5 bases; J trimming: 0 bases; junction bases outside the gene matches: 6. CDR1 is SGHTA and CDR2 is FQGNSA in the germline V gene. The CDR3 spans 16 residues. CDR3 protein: CASSRRGTGGSYEQYF. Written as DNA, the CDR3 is TGTGCCAGCAGCCGACGAGGGACAGGGGGCTCCTACGAGCAGTACTTC. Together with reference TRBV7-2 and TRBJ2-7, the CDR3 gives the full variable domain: GAGVSQSPSNKVTEKGKDVELRCDPISGHTALYWYRQSLGQGLEFLIYFQGNSAPDKSGLPSDRFSAERTGGSVSTLTIQRTQQEDSAVYLCASSRRGTGGSYEQYFGPGTRLTVT.

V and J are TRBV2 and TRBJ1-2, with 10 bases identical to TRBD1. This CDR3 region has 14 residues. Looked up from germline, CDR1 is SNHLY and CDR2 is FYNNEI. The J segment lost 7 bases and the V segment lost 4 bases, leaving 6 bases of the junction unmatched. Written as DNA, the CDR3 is TGTGCCAGCAGTGGACAGGGGGCTTATCGTGGCTACACCTTC. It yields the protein CASSGQGAYRGYTF.

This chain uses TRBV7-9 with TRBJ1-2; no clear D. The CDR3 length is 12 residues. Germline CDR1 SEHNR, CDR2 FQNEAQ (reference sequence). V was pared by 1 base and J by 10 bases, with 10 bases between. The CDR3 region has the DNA TGTGCCAGCAGCTTAGAGGGAGCGGTCTACACCTTC. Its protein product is CASSLEGAVYTF.

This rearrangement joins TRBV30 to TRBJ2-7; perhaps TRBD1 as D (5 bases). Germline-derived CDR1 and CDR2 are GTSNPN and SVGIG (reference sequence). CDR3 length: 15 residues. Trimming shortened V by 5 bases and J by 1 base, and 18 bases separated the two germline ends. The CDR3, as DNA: TGTGCCTGGGGTCCCAGGGTTACCGGGTCCTACGAGCAGTACTTC. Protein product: CAWGPRVTGSYEQYF.

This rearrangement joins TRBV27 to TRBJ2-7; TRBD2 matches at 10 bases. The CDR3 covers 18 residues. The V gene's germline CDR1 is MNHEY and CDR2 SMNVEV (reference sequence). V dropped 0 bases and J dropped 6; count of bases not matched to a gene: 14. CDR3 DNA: TGTGCCAGCAGTTTATCGATGGGCCTAGCGGGAGTGAGGGGCGAGCAGTACTTC. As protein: CASSLSMGLAGVRGEQYF.

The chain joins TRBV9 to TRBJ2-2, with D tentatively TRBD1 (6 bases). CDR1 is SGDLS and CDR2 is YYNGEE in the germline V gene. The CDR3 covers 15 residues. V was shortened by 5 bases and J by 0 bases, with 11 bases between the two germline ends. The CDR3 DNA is TGTGCCAGCAGAAGGGACATAGCGAACACCGGGGAGCTGTTTTTT. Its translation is CASRRDIANTGELFF.

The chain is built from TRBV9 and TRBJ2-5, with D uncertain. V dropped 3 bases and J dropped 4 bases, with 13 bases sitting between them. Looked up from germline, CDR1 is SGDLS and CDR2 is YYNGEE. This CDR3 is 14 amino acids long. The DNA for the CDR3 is TGTGCCAGCAGCGGTTCGATACACCTAGAGACCCAGTACTTC. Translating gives CASSGSIHLETQYF.

The DNA of the CDR3 is TGCACCAGCAGCCAACCGACAGACAAAAATACTAACTATGGCTACACCTTC. Protein sequence: CTSSQPTDKNTNYGYTF. The chain joins TRBV1 to TRBJ1-2; TRBD1 is taken as the D call from the table, unchecked against the DNA. TRBV1 is recorded as a pseudogene. The CDR3 has 17 amino acids.

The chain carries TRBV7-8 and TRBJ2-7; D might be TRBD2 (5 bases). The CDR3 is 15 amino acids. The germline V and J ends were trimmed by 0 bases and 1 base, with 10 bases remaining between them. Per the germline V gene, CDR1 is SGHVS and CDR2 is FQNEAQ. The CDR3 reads CASSLAGASSYEQYF. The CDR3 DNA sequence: TGTGCCAGCAGCTTAGCGGGAGCCTCTTCCTACGAGCAGTACTTC.

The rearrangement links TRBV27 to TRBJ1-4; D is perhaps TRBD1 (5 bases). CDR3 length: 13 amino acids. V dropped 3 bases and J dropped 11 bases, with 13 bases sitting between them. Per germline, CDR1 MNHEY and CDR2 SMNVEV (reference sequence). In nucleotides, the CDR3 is TGTGCCAGCAGTTTCCCGGGCGACAGCAAACTGTTTTTT. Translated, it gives CASSFPGDSKLFF.

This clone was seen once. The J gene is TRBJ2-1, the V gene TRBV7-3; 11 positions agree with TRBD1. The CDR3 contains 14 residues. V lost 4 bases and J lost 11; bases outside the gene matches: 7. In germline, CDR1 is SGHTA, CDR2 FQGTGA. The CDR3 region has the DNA TGTGCCAGCAGCTCCGGGACAGGGGGGATGAAGCAGTTCTTC. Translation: CASSSGTGGMKQFF.

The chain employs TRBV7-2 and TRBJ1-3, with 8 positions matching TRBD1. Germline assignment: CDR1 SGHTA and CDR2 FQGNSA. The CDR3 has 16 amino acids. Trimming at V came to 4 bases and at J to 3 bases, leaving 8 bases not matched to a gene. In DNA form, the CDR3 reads TGTGCCAGCAGCTCCAGAGACAGGGGTTTTGGAAACACCATATATTTT. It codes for CASSSRDRGFGNTIYF. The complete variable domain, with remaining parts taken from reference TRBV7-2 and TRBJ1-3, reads GAGVSQSPSNKVTEKGKDVELRCDPISGHTALYWYRQSLGQGLEFLIYFQGNSAPDKSGLPSDRFSAERTGGSVSTLTIQRTQQEDSAVYLCASSSRDRGFGNTIYFGEGSWLTVV.

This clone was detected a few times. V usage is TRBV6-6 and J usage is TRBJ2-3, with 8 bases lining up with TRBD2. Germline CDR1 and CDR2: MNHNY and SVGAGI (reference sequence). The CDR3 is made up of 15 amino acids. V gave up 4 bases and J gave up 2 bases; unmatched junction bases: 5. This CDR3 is CASSLAGTITDTQYF. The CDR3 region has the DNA TGTGCCAGCAGTTTAGCGGGGACGATCACAGATACGCAGTATTTT.

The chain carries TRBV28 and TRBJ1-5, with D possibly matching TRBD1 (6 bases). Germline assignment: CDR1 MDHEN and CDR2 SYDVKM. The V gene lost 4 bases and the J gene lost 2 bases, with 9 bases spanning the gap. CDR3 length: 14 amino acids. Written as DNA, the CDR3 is TGTGCCAGCAGTTCGACAGGAGGCAATCAGCCCCAGCATTTT. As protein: CASSSTGGNQPQHF. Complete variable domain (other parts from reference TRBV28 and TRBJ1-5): DVKVTQSSRYLVKRTGEKVFLECVQDMDHENMFWYRQDPGLGLRLIYFSYDVKMKEKGDIPEGYSVSREKKERFSLILESASTNQTSMYLCASSSTGGNQPQHFGDGTRLSIL.

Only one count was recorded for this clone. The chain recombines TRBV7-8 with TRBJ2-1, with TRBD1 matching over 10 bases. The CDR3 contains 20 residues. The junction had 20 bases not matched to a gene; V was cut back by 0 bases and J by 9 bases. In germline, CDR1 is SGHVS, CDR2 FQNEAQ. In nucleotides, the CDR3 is TGTGCCAGCAGCTTAGCGTACGTTGTCGTAGGGGGACAGGGGACACGTGAGCAGTTCTTC. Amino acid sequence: CASSLAYVVVGGQGTREQFF.

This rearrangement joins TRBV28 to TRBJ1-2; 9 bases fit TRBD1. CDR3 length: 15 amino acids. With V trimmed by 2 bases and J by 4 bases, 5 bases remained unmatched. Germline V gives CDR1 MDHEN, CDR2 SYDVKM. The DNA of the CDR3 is TGTGCCAGCAGTTTACTCCCGGGACAGGGCTATGGCTACACCTTC. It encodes CASSLLPGQGYGYTF.